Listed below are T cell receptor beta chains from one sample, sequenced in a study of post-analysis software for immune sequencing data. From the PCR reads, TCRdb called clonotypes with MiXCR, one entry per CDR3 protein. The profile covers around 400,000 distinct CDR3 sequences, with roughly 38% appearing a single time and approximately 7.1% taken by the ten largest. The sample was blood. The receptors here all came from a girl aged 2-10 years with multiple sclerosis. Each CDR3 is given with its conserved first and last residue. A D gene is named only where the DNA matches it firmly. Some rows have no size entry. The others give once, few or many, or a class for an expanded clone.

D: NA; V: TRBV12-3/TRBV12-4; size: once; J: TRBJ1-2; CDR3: CATGGFYGYTF; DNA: TGTGCCACCGGAGGGTTCTATGGCTACACCTTC
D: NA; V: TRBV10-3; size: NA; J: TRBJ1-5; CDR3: CAISESGGGSNQPQHF; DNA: TGTGCCATCAGTGAGTCGGGAGGGGGTAGCAATCAGCCCCAGCATTTT
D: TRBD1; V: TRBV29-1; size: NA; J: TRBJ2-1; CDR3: CSVEDLQGANEQFF; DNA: TGCAGCGTTGAAGATCTGCAGGGGGCCAATGAGCAGTTCTTC
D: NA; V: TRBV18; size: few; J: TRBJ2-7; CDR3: CASSQSFTGFTYEQYF; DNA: TGTGCCAGCTCACAAAGTTTCACGGGGTTTACCTACGAGCAGTACTTC
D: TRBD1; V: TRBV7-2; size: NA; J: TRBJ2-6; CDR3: CASRQGGISGANVLTF; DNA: TGTGCCAGCCGACAGGGGGGAATCTCTGGGGCCAACGTCCTGACTTTC
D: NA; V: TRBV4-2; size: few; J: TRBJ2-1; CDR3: CASSPGTVPRETQFF; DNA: TGTGCCAGCAGCCCCGGGACGGTACCACGGGAGACCCAGTTCTTC
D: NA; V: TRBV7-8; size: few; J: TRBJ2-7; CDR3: CASSWTIYEQYF; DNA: TGTGCCAGCAGCTGGACTATATACGAGCAGTACTTC
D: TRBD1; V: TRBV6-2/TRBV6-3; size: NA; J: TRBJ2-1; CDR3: CASRSYPGQGVNEQFF; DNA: TGTGCCAGCAGATCATACCCCGGACAGGGTGTTAATGAGCAGTTCTTC
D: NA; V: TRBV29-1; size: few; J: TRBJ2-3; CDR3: CSVGGQPSTDTQYF; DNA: TGCAGCGTTGGCGGACAGCCTAGCACAGATACGCAGTATTTT
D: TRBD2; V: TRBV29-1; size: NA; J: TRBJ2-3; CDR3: CSVGRAGADTQYF; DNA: TGCAGCGTTGGAAGAGCGGGGGCAGATACGCAGTATTTT
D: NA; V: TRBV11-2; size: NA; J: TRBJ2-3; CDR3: CASSLRGLTVTDTQYF; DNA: TGTGCCAGCAGCTTGCGGGGATTGACGGTCACAGATACGCAGTATTTT
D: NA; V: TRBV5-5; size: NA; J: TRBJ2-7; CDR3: CASSARGGYEQYF; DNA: TGTGCCAGCAGCGCGAGAGGAGGCTACGAGCAGTACTTC
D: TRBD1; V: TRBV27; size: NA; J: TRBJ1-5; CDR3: CASGWTGGQPQHF; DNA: TGTGCCAGCGGCTGGACAGGTGGTCAGCCCCAGCATTTT
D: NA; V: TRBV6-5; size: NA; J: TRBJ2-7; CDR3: CASSSAGADSYEQYF; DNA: TGTGCCAGCAGCTCCGCAGGAGCCGACTCCTACGAGCAGTACTTC
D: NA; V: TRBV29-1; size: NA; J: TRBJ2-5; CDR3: CSILTGWEQYF; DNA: TGCAGCATATTAACAGGGTGGGAGCAGTACTTC
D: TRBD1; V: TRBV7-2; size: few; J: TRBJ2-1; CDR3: CASSTQTGDNNEQFF; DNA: TGTGCCAGCAGCACCCAAACAGGGGACAACAATGAGCAGTTCTTC
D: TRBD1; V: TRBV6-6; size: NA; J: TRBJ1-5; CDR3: CASGSGQGKDQPQHF; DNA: TGTGCCAGCGGTTCGGGACAGGGGAAGGATCAGCCCCAGCATTTT
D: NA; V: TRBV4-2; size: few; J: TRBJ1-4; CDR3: CASSPLHPGTNEKLFF; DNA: TGTGCCAGCAGCCCCCTTCATCCGGGGACTAATGAAAAACTGTTTTTT
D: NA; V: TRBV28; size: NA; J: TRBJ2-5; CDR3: CASSFGTGQYF; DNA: TGTGCCAGCAGTTTTGGGACGGGGCAGTACTTC
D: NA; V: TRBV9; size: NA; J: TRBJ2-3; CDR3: CASSVLGGVSDTQYF; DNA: TGTGCCAGCAGCGTACTGGGCGGGGTATCGGATACGCAGTATTTT
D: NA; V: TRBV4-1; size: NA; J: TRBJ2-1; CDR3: CASSQFLGAGDEQFF; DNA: TGCGCCAGCAGCCAATTCTTGGGGGCGGGGGATGAGCAGTTCTTC
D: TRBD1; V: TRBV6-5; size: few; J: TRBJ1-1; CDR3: CASRRDRGRTEAFF; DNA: TGTGCCAGCAGGCGCGACAGGGGGCGCACTGAAGCTTTCTTT
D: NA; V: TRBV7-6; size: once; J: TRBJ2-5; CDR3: CASSLWGSQLTQETQYF; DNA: TGTGCCAGCAGCTTATGGGGTTCACAGCTTACACAAGAGACCCAGTACTTC
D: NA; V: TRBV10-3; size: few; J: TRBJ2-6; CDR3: CAISESTGANVLTF; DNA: TGTGCCATCAGTGAGTCTACTGGGGCCAACGTCCTGACTTTC
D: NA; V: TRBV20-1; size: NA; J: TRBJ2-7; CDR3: CSARSTTGQVSDEQYF; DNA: TGCAGTGCTAGATCAACCACGGGACAAGTATCGGACGAGCAGTACTTC
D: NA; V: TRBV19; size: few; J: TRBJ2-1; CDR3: CASSGARQALGYNEQFF; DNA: TGTGCCAGTAGTGGAGCGAGGCAAGCTCTGGGCTACAATGAGCAGTTCTTC
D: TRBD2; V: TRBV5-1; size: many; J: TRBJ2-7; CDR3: CASSPRTSEYEQYF; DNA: TGCGCCAGCAGCCCGAGGACTAGCGAATACGAGCAGTACTTC
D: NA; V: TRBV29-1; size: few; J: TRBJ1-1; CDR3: CSVEEQENTEAFF; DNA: TGCAGCGTTGAAGAGCAAGAGAACACTGAAGCTTTCTTT